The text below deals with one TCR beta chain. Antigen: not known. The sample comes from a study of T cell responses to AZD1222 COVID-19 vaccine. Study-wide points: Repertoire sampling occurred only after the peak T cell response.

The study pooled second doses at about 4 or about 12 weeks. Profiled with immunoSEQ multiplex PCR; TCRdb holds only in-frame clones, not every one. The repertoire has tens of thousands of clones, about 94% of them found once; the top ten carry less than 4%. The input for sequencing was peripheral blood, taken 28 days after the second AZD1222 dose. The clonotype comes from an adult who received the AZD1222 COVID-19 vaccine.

CDR3 DNA: TGCGCCAGCAGCCCGGGCCCAGCAAGCTCCTATAATTCACCCCTCCACTTT. Amino acid sequence: CASSPGPASSYNSPLHF. The chain employs TRBV5-1 and TRBJ1-6; no clear D. The CDR3 covers 17 residues. V was trimmed by 4 bases and J by 0 bases, leaving 14 bases between them. Germline V lookup: CDR1 SGHRS, CDR2 YFSETQ.